The next 27 T cell receptor beta chains were all read from a single sample in a study of blood T cell repertoires in COVID-19. Clones were read by immunoSEQ multiplex PCR, and TCRdb kept only the in-frame ones, dropping some. The repertoire has under 200,000 clones, roughly 84% of them found once; the top ten carry roughly 7%. The sequencing input was PBMCs or T cells enriched from blood (not recorded which). These receptors were collected from a woman between 45 and 60 years old who had recovered from COVID-19.

This chain uses TRBV18 with TRBJ1-3; D perhaps matches TRBD1 (5 bases). The length of the CDR3 is 16 residues. In germline, CDR1 is KGHSH, CDR2 LQKENI. V was clipped by 4 bases and J by 0 bases, with 13 bases between them. CDR3: CASSQGGAPSGNTIYF. The DNA for the CDR3 is TGTGCCAGCTCACAAGGCGGGGCCCCCTCTGGAAACACCATATATTTT.

The table lists this clone with a count of one. V is TRBV7-9 and J is TRBJ1-4; no clear D. The CDR3 is made up of 14 amino acids. The germline V gene encodes CDR1 SEHNR and CDR2 FQNEAQ (reference sequence). V was trimmed by 1 base and J by 7 bases, leaving 10 bases between them. The CDR3 loop is CASSLGGVGEKLFF. The CDR3 DNA is TGTGCCAGCAGCTTAGGGGGAGTAGGTGAAAAACTGTTTTTT. Combining the CDR3 with reference TRBV7-9 and TRBJ1-4 gives the whole variable domain DTGVSQNPRHKITKRGQNVTFRCDPISEHNRLYWYRQTLGQGPEFLTYFQNEAQLEKSRLLSDRFSAERPKGSFSTLEIQRTEQGDSAMYLCASSLGGVGEKLFFGSGTQLSVL.

Comments on this clone: Other DNA sequences in this specimen translate into the identical CDR3. The V and J genes are TRBV4-3 and TRBJ2-1; 9 bases map to TRBD2. With V trimmed by 0 bases and J by 3 bases, 3 bases remained unmatched. The CDR3 covers 16 residues. Germline-derived CDR1 and CDR2 are LGHNA and YSLEER. For the CDR3, the DNA is TGCGCCAGCAGCCAAGAAGGTAGCGGGAGCTACAATGAGCAGTTCTTC. Protein product: CASSQEGSGSYNEQFF.

The rearrangement uses TRBV19 and TRBJ1-1; D not resolved. The CDR3 is 14 residues long. Germline-derived CDR1 and CDR2 are LNHDA and SQIVND (reference sequence). Trimming took off 3 bases at V and 1 base at J, with 9 bases between the two ends. The CDR3 protein is CASSMVPGNTEAFF. CDR3 sequence (DNA): TGTGCCAGTAGTATGGTCCCAGGGAACACTGAAGCTTTCTTT.

The chain joins TRBV7-2 to TRBJ2-1; D unresolved. This CDR3 is built from 13 residues. Germline values: CDR1 SGHTA, CDR2 FQGNSA. Trimming removed 2 bases from V and 4 bases from J, with 6 bases in between. This CDR3 reads CASSLTSYNEQFF. For the CDR3, the DNA is TGTGCCAGCAGCTTAACCAGTTACAATGAGCAGTTCTTC.

This clone was detected only once. The rearrangement links TRBV5-4 to TRBJ2-3, with TRBD2 matching 7 bases. Germline V gives CDR1 SGHNT, CDR2 YYREEE (reference sequence). The CDR3 loop spans 16 amino acids. The ends lost 1 base at V and 2 bases at J; junction bases unmatched: 7. The CDR3: CASSLRPAGDTDTQYF. The CDR3, as DNA: TGTGCCAGCAGCTTGCGGCCGGCGGGAGACACAGATACGCAGTATTTT. Full variable domain (rest looked up from reference TRBV5-4 and TRBJ2-3): ETGVTQSPTHLIKTRGQQVTLRCSSQSGHNTVSWYQQALGQGPQFIFQYYREEENGRGNFPPRFSGLQFPNYSSELNVNALELDDSALYLCASSLRPAGDTDTQYFGPGTRLTVL.

This sequence joins TRBV19 and TRBJ1-3; D is perhaps TRBD1 (5 bases). V shed 4 bases and J shed 0 bases, with 13 bases lying between them. This CDR3 has 16 amino acids. Per germline, CDR1 LNHDA and CDR2 SQIVND (reference sequence). CDR3 sequence (DNA): TGTGCCAGTAGTAGGAAGGGACTGAGCTCTGGAAACACCATATATTTT. It codes for CASSRKGLSSGNTIYF.

The V gene is TRBV7-3, the J gene TRBJ1-1; tentatively, D is TRBD1 (5 bases). The CDR3 runs 14 residues. The germline gives CDR1 SGHTA, CDR2 FQGTGA. Trimming took off 5 bases at V and 2 bases at J, with 12 bases between the two ends. As DNA, the CDR3 is TGTGCCAGCAGCCTGGCGGGGGGTAACACTGAAGCTTTCTTT. Its protein is CASSLAGGNTEAFF.

The chain is built from TRBV7-2 and TRBJ2-7, with 11 bases that match TRBD2. Trimming removed 2 bases from V and 1 base from J; junction bases left unmatched: 4. This CDR3 has 16 amino acids. Germline V gives CDR1 SGHTA, CDR2 FQGNSA. The CDR3 nucleotides read TGTGCCAGCAGCTTATCCGGGACTAGCGGATCCTACGAGCAGTACTTC. It encodes CASSLSGTSGSYEQYF.

The chain has TRBV7-9 and TRBJ2-1; 11 nucleotides align to TRBD2. Germline V lookup: CDR1 SEHNR, CDR2 FQNEAQ (reference sequence). V dropped 1 base and J dropped 6; count of bases not matched to a gene: 8. This CDR3 spans 17 amino acids. In DNA form, the CDR3 reads TGTGCCAGCAGCTTAGGGGCCGGGACTAGCGGAACCAATGAGCAGTTCTTC. It is translated as CASSLGAGTSGTNEQFF.

The J gene is TRBJ2-7, the V gene TRBV5-1, with 12 bases aligning to TRBD2. The CDR3 has 17 residues. The junction had 11 bases not matched to a gene; V was cut back by 0 bases and J by 7 bases. Per the germline V gene, CDR1 is SGHRS and CDR2 is YFSETQ. Here the CDR3 reads CASSLGLAGELAGEQYF. The CDR3, as DNA: TGCGCCAGCAGCTTGGGACTAGCGGGAGAGCTAGCGGGGGAGCAGTACTTC.

The chain recombines TRBV9 with TRBJ2-3; the match to TRBD1 covers 10 bases. This CDR3 is 15 amino acids long. With 3 bases clipped from V and 2 bases from J, the junction kept 3 bases outside the gene matches. CDR1 is SGDLS, CDR2 YYNGEE, per germline. The CDR3 reads CASSGDRGYTDTQYF. In DNA, the CDR3 is TGTGCCAGCAGCGGGGACAGGGGTTACACAGATACGCAGTATTTT.

There are a few counts of this clone. The rearrangement joins TRBV7-7 to TRBJ2-5; TRBD2 matches at 10 bases. The CDR3 is made up of 15 amino acids. CDR1 SSHAT and CDR2 FNYEAQ come from the germline V gene (reference sequence). The chain's CDR3 is CASATWTSGQETQYF. DNA of the CDR3: TGTGCTAGCGCCACCTGGACTAGCGGTCAAGAGACCCAGTACTTC.

J is TRBJ1-2 and V is TRBV19; 8 nucleotides agree with TRBD1. V lost 6 bases and J lost 7; bases outside the gene matches: 10. There are 14 residues in the CDR3. Looked up from germline, CDR1 is LNHDA and CDR2 is SQIVND (reference sequence). The CDR3 spells CASRNDRGRGGYTF. The CDR3 region has the DNA TGTGCCAGTAGGAACGACAGGGGCCGGGGTGGCTACACCTTC.

The J gene is TRBJ2-1, the V gene TRBV7-9; TRBD2 agrees at 13 bases. CDR3 length: 17 residues. V lost 0 bases to trimming and J lost 9 bases; unmatched junction nucleotides: 8. CDR1 and CDR2 (germline): SEHNR, FQNEAQ (reference sequence). CDR3 residues: CASSLATGLAGTAEQFF. The DNA for the CDR3 is TGTGCCAGCAGCTTAGCGACGGGACTAGCGGGAACAGCTGAGCAGTTCTTC.

The rearrangement links TRBV27 to TRBJ2-3; D is possibly TRBD2 (6 bases). V lost 2 bases and J 0 bases, leaving 12 bases between the germline ends. The CDR3 has 16 residues. Looked up from germline, CDR1 is MNHEY and CDR2 is SMNVEV (reference sequence). This CDR3 is CASSLMGGRSTDTQYF. For the CDR3, the DNA is TGTGCCAGCAGTTTAATGGGAGGACGTAGCACAGATACGCAGTATTTT.

The rearrangement links TRBV27 to TRBJ1-1; tentative D call: TRBD1 (5 bases). CDR1 and CDR2 (germline): MNHEY, SMNVEV (reference sequence). V lost 8 bases, J lost 6 bases, and 13 bases lay in between. CDR3 length: 12 amino acids. This chain's CDR3 is CASRWGGAEAFF. CDR3 coding DNA: TGTGCCAGCCGATGGGGCGGAGCTGAAGCTTTCTTT.

The V call is TRBV19, the J call TRBJ1-5; 9 bases agree with TRBD1. V gave up 7 bases and J gave up 3 bases; unmatched junction bases: 7. Germline V lookup: CDR1 LNHDA, CDR2 SQIVND (reference sequence). The CDR3 has 15 amino acids. The CDR3 loop reads CASNPGTGYNQPQHF. DNA for the CDR3: TGTGCCAGTAATCCCGGGACAGGGTACAATCAGCCCCAGCATTTT. The complete variable domain, with remaining parts taken from reference TRBV19 and TRBJ1-5, reads DGGITQSPKYLFRKEGQNVTLSCEQNLNHDAMYWYRQDPGQGLRLIYYSQIVNDFQKGDIAEGYSVSREKKESFPLTVTSAQKNPTAFYLCASNPGTGYNQPQHFGDGTRLSIL.

The rearrangement joins TRBV19 to TRBJ2-3, with D maybe TRBD1 (5 bases). The CDR3 is made up of 13 amino acids. Trimming left V 9 bases short and J 3 bases short, with 13 bases between. From germline, CDR1 is LNHDA and CDR2 SQIVND (reference sequence). The CDR3 reads CASGPQGTDTQYF. The DNA for the CDR3 is TGTGCCAGCGGGCCTCAGGGAACAGATACGCAGTATTTT.

This chain joins TRBV5-1 and TRBJ2-3, with 7 bases fitting TRBD2. After removal of 3 bases from V and 5 bases from J, the junction contained 6 bases not matched to a gene. CDR1 and CDR2 from the germline V gene are SGHRS and YFSETQ. CDR3 size: 14 residues. CDR3 residues: CASSWGGPGDTQYF. In nucleotides, the CDR3 is TGCGCCAGCAGCTGGGGAGGGCCAGGAGATACGCAGTATTTT.

The V gene is TRBV19, the J gene TRBJ2-1, with 11 bases matching TRBD2. Trimming cost V 3 bases and J 5 bases; bases outside gene matches: 6. Germline V gene lookup returns CDR1 LNHDA and CDR2 SQIVND (reference sequence). The CDR3 has 16 amino acids. The CDR3: CASSMGSSGRHNEQFF. DNA for the CDR3: TGTGCCAGTAGTATGGGGTCTAGCGGGAGGCACAATGAGCAGTTCTTC.

This clone was seen just once. V gene TRBV28 combines with J gene TRBJ1-5; TRBD1 agrees at 7 bases. This CDR3 has 19 residues. The V segment lost 5 bases and the J segment 0 bases; nucleotides outside the gene matches: 16. Looked up from germline, CDR1 is MDHEN and CDR2 is SYDVKM. CDR3 nucleotide sequence: TGTGCCAGCAGTCCTAGGGACAGCACCCGACCTTATAGCAATCAGCCCCAGCATTTT. This sequence encodes CASSPRDSTRPYSNQPQHF.

This rearrangement joins TRBV28 to TRBJ2-5; D ambiguous. V gave up 4 bases and J gave up 0 bases, with 12 bases separating them. The CDR3 is 15 amino acids. Germline CDR1 MDHEN, CDR2 SYDVKM. The CDR3 spells CASSSLRLYQETQYF. The CDR3 DNA reads TGTGCCAGCAGTTCTCTAAGACTGTACCAAGAGACCCAGTACTTC.

The rearrangement joins TRBV28 to TRBJ1-5; no reliable D call. CDR3 size: 12 residues. Trimming removed 7 bases at V and 4 bases at J, with 8 bases between. The germline V gene has CDR1 MDHEN and CDR2 SYDVKM. Here the CDR3 reads CASKTTNQPQHF. For the CDR3, the DNA is TGTGCCAGCAAAACTACAAATCAGCCCCAGCATTTT.

The J gene is TRBJ2-7, the V gene TRBV10-3; D might be TRBD2 (5 bases). The V and J ends lost 3 bases and 3 bases respectively, with 12 bases between them. Looked up from germline, CDR1 is ENHRY and CDR2 is SYGVKD. CDR3 size: 14 residues. The CDR3, as DNA: TGTGCCATCAGTGATGAGGGCAGCGACTACGAGCAGTACTTC. Protein: CAISDEGSDYEQYF.

The chain is built from TRBV28 and TRBJ2-1, with 9 positions matching TRBD2. CDR1 is MDHEN, CDR2 SYDVKM, per germline. The CDR3 runs 17 residues. V lost 4 bases, J lost 7 bases, and 14 bases stayed unmatched. The CDR3 loop reads CASSSNRLAGRMNEQFF. DNA of the CDR3: TGTGCCAGCAGTTCAAACAGGCTAGCGGGAAGGATGAATGAGCAGTTCTTC.

The chain links TRBV3-1 (or the pseudogene TRBV3-2) to TRBJ2-1; 9 bases align to TRBD2. V shed 3 bases and J 3 bases; nucleotides not matched to a gene: 0. Germline values: CDR1 LGHDT, CDR2 YNNKEL (reference sequence). The CDR3 consists of 14 residues. The DNA of the CDR3 is TGTGCCAGCAGCCAGACTAGCGGCTACAATGAGCAGTTCTTC. It encodes CASSQTSGYNEQFF.